These T cell receptor beta chains were read from a single sample in a study of cytomegalovirus exposure and HLA in healthy donors. Using immunoSEQ multiplex PCR, the repertoire was profiled, and TCRdb retains in-frame clones only, with some absent. The table has under 200,000 clones, 82% seen once. Material: PBMCs. These receptors were collected from a male donor in good health and CMV-seronegative. Each CDR3 is given with its conserved first and last residue. D genes are given only for firm matches. Expanded clones get a size class; other rows say once, few or many, or leave the size out.

>TRBD2|once|TRBJ2-1|TRBV10-2
CASLPGGDEQFF
TGCGCCAGCCTACCGGGGGGGGATGAGCAGTTCTTC
>-|-|TRBJ2-4|TRBV11-2
CASSSPSEGNIQYF
TGTGCCAGCAGCTCCCCTTCCGAGGGAAACATTCAGTACTTC
>TRBD2|-|TRBJ2-5|TRBV7-3
CASSSPGLAETQYF
TGTGCCAGCAGCTCCCCGGGACTAGCGGAGACCCAGTACTTC
>-|-|TRBJ1-6|TRBV25-1
CASSEGLGQNSPLHF
TGTGCCAGCAGTGAAGGACTTGGACAGAATTCACCCCTCCACTTT
>-|once|TRBJ2-1|TRBV5-4
CASSPKPLEYNEQFF
TGTGCCAGCAGCCCGAAACCGCTAGAGTACAATGAGCAGTTCTTC
>TRBD2|-|TRBJ2-7|TRBV11-2
CASSLFGHGTSGYEQYF
TGTGCCAGCAGCTTATTCGGCCACGGGACTAGCGGGTACGAGCAGTACTTC
>TRBD1|-|TRBJ1-1|TRBV7-9
CASSSQTGGMTEAFF
TGTGCCAGCAGCTCGCAGACAGGGGGGATGACTGAAGCTTTCTTT
>TRBD1|-|TRBJ1-5|TRBV7-3
CASSLDRSRPQHF
TGTGCCAGCAGCTTGGACAGGAGTCGGCCCCAGCATTTT
>TRBD1|-|TRBJ1-4|TRBV5-6
CASSGTGTGGAGEKLFF
TGTGCCAGCAGCGGAACCGGGACAGGGGGCGCCGGCGAAAAACTGTTTTTT
>-|once|TRBJ1-2|TRBV4-2
CASSQSGGWGYTF
TGTGCCAGCAGCCAAAGTGGGGGCTGGGGCTACACCTTC
>-|-|TRBJ2-7|TRBV9
CASSVVEDEQYF
TGTGCCAGCAGCGTAGTGGAGGACGAGCAGTACTTC
>-|once|TRBJ1-1|TRBV9
CASSATGNTEAFF
TGTGCCAGCAGCGCCACAGGGAACACTGAAGCTTTCTTT
>-|-|TRBJ1-4|TRBV9
CASSVGQGSAANEKLFF
TGTGCCAGCAGCGTAGGTCAGGGATCCGCGGCTAATGAAAAACTGTTTTTT
>TRBD1|once|TRBJ1-1|TRBV28
CASSIRQGYEAFF
TGTGCCAGCAGTATACGACAGGGCTATGAAGCTTTCTTT
>TRBD2|-|TRBJ2-1|TRBV2
CASSSKRPGLADIRSYNEQFF
TGTGCCAGCAGCTCTAAAAGACCGGGACTAGCGGATATTCGATCCTACAATGAGCAGTTCTTC
>-|-|TRBJ1-5|TRBV12-1
CASSFERVRPQHF
TGTGCCAGCAGCTTTGAGAGGGTTCGGCCCCAGCATTTT
>-|-|TRBJ2-7|TRBV23-1
CASSRPLRRSSYEQYF
TGCGCCAGCAGTCGCCCCCTGAGGCGCAGTTCCTACGAGCAGTACTTC
>-|-|TRBJ1-4|TRBV6-5
CASRDIGLTNEKLFF
TGTGCCAGCAGGGATATAGGACTTACTAATGAAAAACTGTTTTTT